A single sample is the source of the 16 T cell receptor beta chains below, sequenced in a study of blood T cell repertoires in COVID-19. The assay was immunoSEQ multiplex PCR, and TCRdb's table has in-frame clones only and misses some. The sample has about 210,000 clones; just under 85% are singletons. The source material was peripheral blood. These receptors originate from a woman between 45 and 60 years old with active or convalescent COVID-19.

V gene TRBV12-3 or TRBV12-4 combines with J gene TRBJ2-2; D ambiguous. The ends were cut back, 6 bases at V and 6 bases at J, with 5 bases in the middle. The CDR3 loop spans 11 amino acids. The CDR3 spells CASRTSGELFF. CDR3 DNA: TGTGCCAGCAGGACATCCGGGGAGCTGTTTTTT.

This chain joins TRBV5-6 and TRBJ1-6, with D perhaps matching TRBD1 (6 bases). Trimming shortened V by 4 bases and J by 9 bases, and 11 bases separated the two germline ends. Germline assignment: CDR1 SGHDT and CDR2 YYEEEE. The CDR3 runs to 13 residues. CDR3 in amino acids: CASSLGGASPLHF. Here the CDR3 DNA reads TGTGCCAGCAGCCTCGGGGGGGCTTCACCCCTCCACTTT. Variable domain in full (rest from reference TRBV5-6 and TRBJ1-6): DAGVTQSPTHLIKTRGQQVTLRCSPKSGHDTVSWYQQALGQGPQFIFQYYEEEERQRGNFPDRFSGHQFPNYSSELNVNALLLGDSALYLCASSLGGASPLHFGNGTRLTVT.

The V call is TRBV19, the J call TRBJ1-2, with 8 nucleotides matching TRBD1. This CDR3 contains 15 residues. Germline-derived CDR1 and CDR2 are LNHDA and SQIVND (reference sequence). The ends lost 4 bases at V and 8 bases at J; junction bases unmatched: 12. DNA for the CDR3: TGTGCCAGTAGTAAACGGACAGGGAAGATGGAGGGCTACACCTTC. Its translation is CASSKRTGKMEGYTF.

CDR3 sequence: CASSSRTGGQETQYF. CDR3 sequence (DNA): TGTGCCAGCAGCTCGCGGACAGGGGGCCAAGAGACCCAGTACTTC. The chain has TRBV11-3 and TRBJ2-5, with TRBD1 identical over 10 bases. CDR3 length: 15 amino acids. After removal of 4 bases from V and 1 base from J, the junction contained 3 bases not matched to a gene. Germline V lookup: CDR1 SGHNT, CDR2 YENEEA. The entire variable domain, with the rest obtained from reference TRBV11-3 and TRBJ2-5, is as follows: EAGVVQSPRYKIIEKKQPVAFWCNPISGHNTLYWYLQNLGQGPELLIRYENEEAVDDSQLPKDRFSAERLKGVDSTLKIQPAELGDSAVYLCASSSRTGGQETQYFGPGTRLLVL.

This clone was seen just once. The chain joins TRBV19 to TRBJ2-6, with a possible D match to TRBD1 (5 bases). CDR3 size: 16 residues. Germline assignment: CDR1 LNHDA and CDR2 SQIVND (reference sequence). V was cut by 5 bases and J by 4 bases, with 15 bases left in between. The CDR3 DNA follows: TGTGCCAGTAGTTCCCGACAGCTTTGGGGGGCCAACGTCCTGACTTTC. Amino acid sequence: CASSSRQLWGANVLTF.

V gene TRBV28 combines with J gene TRBJ1-1, with 7 bases that match TRBD1. The length of the CDR3 is 15 residues. The J segment lost 1 base and the V segment lost 6 bases, leaving 8 bases of the junction unmatched. The germline V gene encodes CDR1 MDHEN and CDR2 SYDVKM. In DNA form, the CDR3 reads TGTGCCAGCAGCCCTAACAGGGGAAGGAACACTGAAGCTTTCTTT. Protein: CASSPNRGRNTEAFF.

This clone was seen just once. The J gene is TRBJ1-4, the V gene TRBV7-8, with 8 nucleotides matching TRBD1. The CDR3 spans 16 residues. Per germline, CDR1 SGHVS and CDR2 FQNEAQ. V dropped 5 bases and J dropped 1; count of bases not matched to a gene: 6. The DNA for the CDR3 is TGTGCCAGCAGCGCCCAGGGGGCGAAAACTAATGAAAAACTGTTTTTT. This sequence encodes CASSAQGAKTNEKLFF.

The CDR3 loop reads CASSQVRSYEQYV. The CDR3 nucleotides are TGTGCCAGCAGCCAGGTCAGGTCCTACGAGCAGTACGTC. The chain joins TRBV14 to TRBJ2-7; no clear D. The CDR3 covers 13 residues. The V gene lost 3 bases and the J gene lost 1 base, with 7 bases spanning the gap. From germline, CDR1 is SGHDN and CDR2 FVKESK.

This chain uses TRBV5-1 with TRBJ2-1, with D possibly being TRBD1 (5 bases). The V end was cut by 6 bases, the J end by 4 bases, with 14 bases between. Germline assignment: CDR1 SGHRS and CDR2 YFSETQ. CDR3 size: 14 residues. CDR3: CASMVAGSYNEQFF. In nucleotides, the CDR3 is TGCGCCAGCATGGTGGCAGGGTCGTACAATGAGCAGTTCTTC.

This rearrangement joins TRBV29-1 to TRBJ1-6; no firm D call. Trimming shortened V by 3 bases and J by 11 bases, and 17 bases separated the two germline ends. Germline-derived CDR1 and CDR2 are SQVTM and ANQGSEA. The length of the CDR3 is 14 residues. This CDR3 is CSVDGGYGGAPLHF. For the CDR3, the DNA is TGCAGCGTTGACGGCGGGTACGGCGGGGCACCCCTCCACTTT.

This clone was detected only once. The chain combines TRBV5-1 with TRBJ2-2; tentatively, D is TRBD2 (6 bases). V was trimmed by 4 bases and J by 7 bases, leaving 14 bases between them. The length of the CDR3 is 14 residues. The germline CDR1 and CDR2 sequences are SGHRS and YFSETQ. Here the CDR3 reads CASSRFLSGGELFF. The CDR3 DNA follows: TGCGCCAGCAGCCGCTTCCTTAGCGGCGGGGAGCTGTTTTTT.

The chain combines TRBV6-6 with TRBJ2-7; 8 positions agree with TRBD2. Trimming at V came to 9 bases and at J to 6 bases, leaving 13 bases not matched to a gene. The CDR3 length is 14 residues. Germline CDR1 is MNHNY and CDR2 is SVGAGI (reference sequence). In DNA, the CDR3 is TGTGCCAGTGGCGAAGCGGGAGAAACGGGCGAGCAGTACTTC. It specifies CASGEAGETGEQYF.

The chain couples TRBV28 to TRBJ1-1, with 7 bases identical to TRBD1. This CDR3 is 15 amino acids long. Losses at the gene ends were 4 bases for V and 2 bases for J; bases not matched to a gene: 7. Germline loops: CDR1 MDHEN, CDR2 SYDVKM. CDR3 sequence reads: CASSWTGLSNTEAFF. CDR3 nucleotides: TGTGCCAGCAGTTGGACAGGACTTTCCAACACTGAAGCTTTCTTT.

This chain uses TRBV10-1 with TRBJ2-7, with 12 bases that match TRBD2. The CDR3 loop spans 15 amino acids. The germline V gene encodes CDR1 WNHNN and CDR2 SYGVQD (reference sequence). The J segment lost 7 bases and the V segment lost 4 bases, leaving 8 bases of the junction unmatched. CDR3 in DNA: TGCGCCAGCAGTGGCGGACTAGCGGGAAAGGGGGAGCAGTACTTC. Amino acids: CASSGGLAGKGEQYF.

The sample holds one count of this clone. The rearrangement links TRBV3-1 (or the pseudogene TRBV3-2) to TRBJ1-6, with D tentatively TRBD1 (5 bases). The ends were cut back, 5 bases at V and 7 bases at J, with 15 bases in the middle. Germline V lookup: CDR1 LGHDT, CDR2 YNNKEL (reference sequence). The CDR3 loop spans 15 amino acids. This CDR3 reads CASSSGWEGNSPLHF. The CDR3 DNA sequence: TGTGCCAGCAGCTCCGGGTGGGAGGGGAATTCACCCCTCCACTTT.

This clone was counted many times. The rearrangement links TRBV24-1 to TRBJ1-1; D possibly corresponds to TRBD1 (5 bases). Germline loops: CDR1 KGHDR, CDR2 SFDVKD. The CDR3 has 15 residues. Between the trimmed V and J ends, which lost 2 bases and 5 bases, there was a span of 14 bases. This CDR3 is CATSDSAGRDTEAFF. DNA of the CDR3: TGTGCCACCAGTGATTCTGCAGGGAGGGATACTGAAGCTTTCTTT.